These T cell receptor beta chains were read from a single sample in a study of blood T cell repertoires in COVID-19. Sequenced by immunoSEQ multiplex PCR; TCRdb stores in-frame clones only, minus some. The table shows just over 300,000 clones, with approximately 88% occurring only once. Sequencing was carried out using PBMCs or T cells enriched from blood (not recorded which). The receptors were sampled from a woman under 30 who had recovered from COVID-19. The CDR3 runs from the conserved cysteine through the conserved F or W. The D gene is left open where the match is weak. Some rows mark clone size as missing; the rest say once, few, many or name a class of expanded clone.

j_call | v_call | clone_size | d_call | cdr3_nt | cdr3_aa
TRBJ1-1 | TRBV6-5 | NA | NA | TGTGCCAGCAGTTACAGGGGTGGGAACACTGAAGCTTTCTTT | CASSYRGGNTEAFF
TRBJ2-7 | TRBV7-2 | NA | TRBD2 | TGTGCCAGCAGCTTAGTTAGCGGGAGGGCCCTTGACGAGCAGTACTTC | CASSLVSGRALDEQYF
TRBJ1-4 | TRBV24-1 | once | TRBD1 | TGTGCCACCAGTGATACGGACAGGGCCGGAAAACTGTTTTTT | CATSDTDRAGKLFF
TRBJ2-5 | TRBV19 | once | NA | TGTGCCAGTAGCCTATGGAGGGGCGGACAAGAGACCCAGTACTTC | CASSLWRGGQETQYF
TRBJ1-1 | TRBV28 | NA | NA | TGTGCCAGCAGTTTGTATAGATCCCTAACAGGGAACACTGAAGCTTTCTTT | CASSLYRSLTGNTEAFF
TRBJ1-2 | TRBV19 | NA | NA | TGTGCCAGTCAAAAACAGGGTCTTGGCTACACCTTC | CASQKQGLGYTF
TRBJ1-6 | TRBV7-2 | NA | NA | TGTGCCAGCAGCACGGACAGAGATAATTCACCCCTCCACTTT | CASSTDRDNSPLHF
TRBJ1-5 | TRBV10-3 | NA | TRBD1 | TGTGCCATCCCGGACAGGGCTCAGCCCCAGCATTTT | CAIPDRAQPQHF
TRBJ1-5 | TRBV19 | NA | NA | TGTGCCAGTATCGACGACATCGGGGGAGGTCTTAGCAATCAGCCCCAGCATTTT | CASIDDIGGGLSNQPQHF
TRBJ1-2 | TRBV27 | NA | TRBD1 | TGTGCCAGCAGTTTTCAAGGGGGCCGGTATGGCTACACCTTC | CASSFQGGRYGYTF
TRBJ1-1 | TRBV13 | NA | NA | TGTGCCAGCACAAGGGGGACCATGAACACTGAAGCTTTCTTT | CASTRGTMNTEAFF
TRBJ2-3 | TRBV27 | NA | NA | TGTGCCAGCAGTTTAACTAGGGCGGATACGCAGTATTTT | CASSLTRADTQYF
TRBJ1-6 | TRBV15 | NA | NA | TGTGCCACCAGCAGAACAGGCGTGAATTCACCCCTCCACTTT | CATSRTGVNSPLHF
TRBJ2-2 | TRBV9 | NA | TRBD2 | TGTGCCAGCAGCTCACCAACTAGCGGGGCGAACACCGGGGAGCTGTTTTTT | CASSSPTSGANTGELFF
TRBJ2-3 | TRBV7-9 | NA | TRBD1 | TGTGCCAGCAGCCTCGACAGGGCGGACACAGATACGCAGTATTTT | CASSLDRADTDTQYF
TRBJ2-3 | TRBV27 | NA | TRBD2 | TGTGCCAGCAGCCGCGGGGGAGCGGCAGATACGCAGTATTTT | CASSRGGAADTQYF
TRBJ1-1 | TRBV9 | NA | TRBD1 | TGTGCCAGCAGCGTGCGACAGGGGAACACTGAAGCTTTCTTT | CASSVRQGNTEAFF
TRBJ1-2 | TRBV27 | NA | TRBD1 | TGTGCCAGCAGTGCGCTCTGGACAGGGACTAACTATGGCTACACCTTC | CASSALWTGTNYGYTF
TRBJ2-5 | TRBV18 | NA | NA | TGTGCCAGCTCACCGCTGAGGGGGAGACCTAACCAAGAGACCCAGTACTTC | CASSPLRGRPNQETQYF
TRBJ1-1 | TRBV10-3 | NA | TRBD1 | TGTGCCATCAGTGAGTCGTCGGGACAGGGACCTGAAGCTTTCTTT | CAISESSGQGPEAFF
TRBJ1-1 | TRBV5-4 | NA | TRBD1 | TGTGCCAGCAGCTTCGGACAGGGGGCTAGAAAGAGGGACACTGAAGCTTTCTTT | CASSFGQGARKRDTEAFF
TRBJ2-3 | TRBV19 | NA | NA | TGTGCCAGTAGTATAGGGGGCACTACGCAGTATTTT | CASSIGGTTQYF
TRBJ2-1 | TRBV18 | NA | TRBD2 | TGTGCCAGCTCATCTGGACTAGCGGACCTCAATGAGCAGTTCTTC | CASSSGLADLNEQFF
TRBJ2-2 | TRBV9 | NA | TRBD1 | TGTGCCAGCAGCGTAGGGTCAGGGGGCTATACCGGGGAGCTGTTTTTT | CASSVGSGGYTGELFF
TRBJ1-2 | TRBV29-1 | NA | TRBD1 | TGCAGCGCTCTTCCGGGACAGGGACATCCGTCGGCGGATGGCTACACCTTC | CSALPGQGHPSADGYTF
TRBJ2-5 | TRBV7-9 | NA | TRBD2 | TGTGCCAGCAGCTTAGCGATAGCGGGGACGGTGTACTTC | CASSLAIAGTVYF
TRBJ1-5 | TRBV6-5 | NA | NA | TGTGCCAGCAGTTCGGCCGGGAATAGCAATCAGCCCCAGCATTTT | CASSSAGNSNQPQHF
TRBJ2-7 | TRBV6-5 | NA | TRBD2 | TGTGCCAGCGAGGGACTAGCGGGAGAGCAGTACTTC | CASEGLAGEQYF
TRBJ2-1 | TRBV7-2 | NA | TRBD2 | TGTGCCAGCAGCTTCGGGGGGGCCCTTAATGAGCAGTTCTTC | CASSFGGALNEQFF
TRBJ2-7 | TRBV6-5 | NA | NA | TGTGCCAGCAGTTTAACAGGGAAAGGGTCTACGAAGCAGTACTTC | CASSLTGKGSTKQYF
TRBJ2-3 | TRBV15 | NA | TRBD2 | TGTGCCACCAGCAGTCGGCTAGCGGGATTCGGGGGCACAGATACGCAGTATTTT | CATSSRLAGFGGTDTQYF
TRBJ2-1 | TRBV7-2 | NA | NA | TGTGCCAGCAGCGCAGCCACGGGGTCCTACAATGAGCAGTTCTTC | CASSAATGSYNEQFF
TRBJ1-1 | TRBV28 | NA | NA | TGTGCCAGCACCGGACGGGGGGACACTGAAGCTTTCTTT | CASTGRGDTEAFF
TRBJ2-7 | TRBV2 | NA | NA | TGTGCCAGCAGAGAGACATTGGAGCAGTACTTC | CASRETLEQYF
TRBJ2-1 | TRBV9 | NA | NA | TGTGCCAGCAGCGTAACCGGGGGACCCCTCAATGAGCAGTTCTTC | CASSVTGGPLNEQFF
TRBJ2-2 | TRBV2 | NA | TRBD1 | TGTGCCAGCAGTGCGACAGGGGATGGGACCGGGGAGCTGTTTTTT | CASSATGDGTGELFF
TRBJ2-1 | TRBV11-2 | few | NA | TGTGCCAGCAGCTCCCGGGGAGTGCGGAGCTCCTACAATGAGCAGTTCTTC | CASSSRGVRSSYNEQFF
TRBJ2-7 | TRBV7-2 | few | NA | TGTGCCAGCAGTCTTATCGGAGCCTACGAGCAGTACTTC | CASSLIGAYEQYF
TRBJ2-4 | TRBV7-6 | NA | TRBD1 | TGTGCCAGCAGGTGGGGACAGGGGGGAGAAAACATTCAGTACTTC | CASRWGQGGENIQYF
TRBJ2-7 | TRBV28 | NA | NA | TGTGCCAGCCTAACCACAGGAGCTTCCTACGAGCAGTACTTC | CASLTTGASYEQYF
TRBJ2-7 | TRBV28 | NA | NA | TGTGCCAGCAGTTTATTGGGGACAAACTCCTACGAGCAGTACTTC | CASSLLGTNSYEQYF
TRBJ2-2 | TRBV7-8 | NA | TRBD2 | TGTGCCAGCAGCCGAGGACTAGCGGAGAGGGAGCTGTTTTTT | CASSRGLAERELFF
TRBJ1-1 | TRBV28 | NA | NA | TGTGCCAGCAGCCTGGGGAGAGAAACTGAAGCTTTCTTT | CASSLGRETEAFF
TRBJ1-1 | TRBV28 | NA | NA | TGTGCCAGCGGGATCCTTGGAGGGAGTACTGAAGCTTTCTTT | CASGILGGSTEAFF
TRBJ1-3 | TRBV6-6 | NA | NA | TGTGCCAGCAGTCGACAGGCTCGCACCCTCTCTGGAAACACCATATATTTT | CASSRQARTLSGNTIYF
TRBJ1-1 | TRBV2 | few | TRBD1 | TGTGCCACCGAACGAGACAGGGGGAACACTGAAGCTTTCTTT | CATERDRGNTEAFF
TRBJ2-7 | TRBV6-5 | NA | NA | TGTGCCAGCAGGCGAGACTTCAGCGAGCAGTACTTC | CASRRDFSEQYF
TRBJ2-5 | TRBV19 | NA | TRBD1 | TGTGCCACCAGACGATCCGGGACAGGGGACGGAGAGACCCAGTACTTC | CATRRSGTGDGETQYF
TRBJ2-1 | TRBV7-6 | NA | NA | TGTGCCAGCAGCCGTTCGTGGGGGGGCGTGAATGAGCAGTTCTTC | CASSRSWGGVNEQFF
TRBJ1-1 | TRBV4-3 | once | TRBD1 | TGCGCCAGCAGCCGTGAACAGGGGGCCGGAGCTTTCTTT | CASSREQGAGAFF
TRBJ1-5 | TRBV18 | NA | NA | TGTGCCAGCTCACCACCAGGAGCGGGGCTCAATCAGCCCCAGCATTTT | CASSPPGAGLNQPQHF
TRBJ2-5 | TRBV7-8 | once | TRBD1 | TGTGCCAGCAGCACGGACAGGTCCCTACTAACCGAAGAGACCCAGTACTTC | CASSTDRSLLTEETQYF
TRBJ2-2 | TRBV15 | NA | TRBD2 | TGTGCCACCAGCAGAGACGGCGGGAGGAACACCGGGGAGCTGTTTTTT | CATSRDGGRNTGELFF
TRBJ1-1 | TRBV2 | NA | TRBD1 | TGTGCCAGCAGGATGGACAGGGATGGTACTGAAGCTTTCTTT | CASRMDRDGTEAFF
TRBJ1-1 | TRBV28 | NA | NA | TGTGCCAGCAGGCCTGGAGGGACTAGTGCAGTTGTGAACACTGAAGCTTTCTTT | CASRPGGTSAVVNTEAFF
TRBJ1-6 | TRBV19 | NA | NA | TGTGCCAGTTCAGGGAATTCACCCCTCCACTTT | CASSGNSPLHF
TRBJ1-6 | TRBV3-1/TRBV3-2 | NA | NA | TGTGCCAGCAGCCAACGAGGGAATAATTCACCCCTCCACTTT | CASSQRGNNSPLHF